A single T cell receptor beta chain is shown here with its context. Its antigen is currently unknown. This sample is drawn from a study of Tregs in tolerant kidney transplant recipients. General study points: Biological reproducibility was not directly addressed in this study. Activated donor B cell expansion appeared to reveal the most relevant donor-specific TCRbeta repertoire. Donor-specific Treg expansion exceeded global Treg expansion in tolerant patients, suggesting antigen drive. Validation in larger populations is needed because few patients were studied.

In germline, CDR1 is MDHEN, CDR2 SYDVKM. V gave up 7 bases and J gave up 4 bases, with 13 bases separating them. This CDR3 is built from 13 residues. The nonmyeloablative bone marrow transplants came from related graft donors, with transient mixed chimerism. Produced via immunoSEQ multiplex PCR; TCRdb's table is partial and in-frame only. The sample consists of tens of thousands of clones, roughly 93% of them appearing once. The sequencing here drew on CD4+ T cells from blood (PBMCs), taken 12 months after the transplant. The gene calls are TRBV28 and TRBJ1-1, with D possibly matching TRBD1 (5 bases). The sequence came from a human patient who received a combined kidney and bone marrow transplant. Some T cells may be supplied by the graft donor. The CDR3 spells CASNLGGVTEAFF. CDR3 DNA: TGTGCCAGCAACCTGGGAGGGGTCACTGAAGCTTTCTTT.